The clone carrying this TCR beta chain was counted at least ten times. PBMCs came from about 10 ml fresh peripheral blood. This entry belongs to a study of T cells in Graves' hyperthyroidism and ophthalmopathy. There were TCR beta CDR3 regions amplified from RNA transcripts. The TCR CDR3 was amplified in a first-round RT-PCR using the HTBI primer set. TCRdb processed the multiplex PCR reads anew with MiXCR; each CDR3 protein has one entry. The profile shows 400,000 to 600,000 distinct CDR3 sequences, around 21% of them singletons. Trimming removed 7 bases from V and 2 bases from J, with 8 bases in between. This CDR3 spans 13 amino acids.

This TCR was recovered from a man aged 18 to 30 with Graves' hyperthyroidism. Specimen: blood. This chain links TRBV12-3 or TRBV12-4 with TRBJ2-2; D remains unclear. In DNA, the CDR3 is TGTGCCAGCACCGATTTTAACACCGGGGAGCTGTTTTTT. Its translation: CASTDFNTGELFF.